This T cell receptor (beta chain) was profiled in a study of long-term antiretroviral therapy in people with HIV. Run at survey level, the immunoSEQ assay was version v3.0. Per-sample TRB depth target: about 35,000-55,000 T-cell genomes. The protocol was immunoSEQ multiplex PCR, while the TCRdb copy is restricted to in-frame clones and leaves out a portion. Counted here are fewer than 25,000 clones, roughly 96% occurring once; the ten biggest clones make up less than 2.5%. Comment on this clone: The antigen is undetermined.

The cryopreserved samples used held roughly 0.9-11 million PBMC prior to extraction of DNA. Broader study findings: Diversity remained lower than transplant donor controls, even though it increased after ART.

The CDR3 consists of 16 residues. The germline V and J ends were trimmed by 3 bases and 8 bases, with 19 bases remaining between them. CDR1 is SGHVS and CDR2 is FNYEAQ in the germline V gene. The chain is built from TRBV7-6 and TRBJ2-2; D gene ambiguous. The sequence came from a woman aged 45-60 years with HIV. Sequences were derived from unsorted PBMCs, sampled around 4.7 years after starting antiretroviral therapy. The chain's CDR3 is CASSLGQAYGRGELFF. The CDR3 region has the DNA TGTGCCAGCAGCTTGGGTCAGGCTTACGGCCGTGGGGAGCTGTTTTTT.